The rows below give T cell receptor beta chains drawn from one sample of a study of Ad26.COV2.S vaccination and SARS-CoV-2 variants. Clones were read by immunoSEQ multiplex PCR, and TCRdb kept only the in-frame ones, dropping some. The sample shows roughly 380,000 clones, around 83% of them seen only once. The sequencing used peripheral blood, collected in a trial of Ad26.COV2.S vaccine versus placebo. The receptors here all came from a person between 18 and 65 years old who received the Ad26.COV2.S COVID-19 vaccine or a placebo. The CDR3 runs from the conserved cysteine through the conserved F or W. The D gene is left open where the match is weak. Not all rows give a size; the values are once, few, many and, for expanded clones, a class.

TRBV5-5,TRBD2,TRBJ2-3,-,TGTGCCAGCAGCTTGGAAGGGGAGGGAACGGCATTATGGGGGAATACGCAGTATTTT,CASSLEGEGTALWGNTQYF
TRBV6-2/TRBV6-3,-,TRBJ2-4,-,TGTGCCAGCAGCTCTCCCCCGGAAGCCAAAAACATTCAGTACTTC,CASSSPPEAKNIQYF
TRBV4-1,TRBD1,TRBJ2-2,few,TGCGCCAGCAGCCAACCTGGGACAGGGAGAATCGAACCCACCGGGGAGCTGTTTTTT,CASSQPGTGRIEPTGELFF
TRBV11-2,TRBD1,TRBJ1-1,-,TGTGCCAGCAGCTCAAACAGGGGAGGAGAAGCTTTCTTT,CASSSNRGGEAFF
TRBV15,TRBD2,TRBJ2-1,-,TGTGCCACCAGCAACCTAGCGGGTGTCCCTCTCGGTGAGCAGTTCTTC,CATSNLAGVPLGEQFF
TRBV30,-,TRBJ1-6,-,TGTGCCTGGAGCCAGGGACCTAATTCACCCCTCCACTTT,CAWSQGPNSPLHF
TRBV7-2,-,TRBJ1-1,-,TGTGCCAGCAGCTTAGGACTGTTGAACACTGAAGCTTTCTTT,CASSLGLLNTEAFF
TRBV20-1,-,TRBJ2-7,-,TGCAGTGCTAGTGACATCTACGAGCAGTACTTC,CSASDIYEQYF
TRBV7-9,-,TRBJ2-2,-,TGTGCCAGCAGCTCTAGGGCCGCCGGGGAGCTGTTTTTT,CASSSRAAGELFF
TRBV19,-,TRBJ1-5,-,TGTGCCACCACCCCAGGTTATAGCAATCAGCCCCAGCATTTT,CATTPGYSNQPQHF
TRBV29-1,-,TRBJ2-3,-,TGCAGCACCGGGACGTATAGCACAGATACGCAGTATTTT,CSTGTYSTDTQYF
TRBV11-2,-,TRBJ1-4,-,TGTGCCAGCAGACGGTGGGGACGGCCTAATGAAAAACTGTTTTTT,CASRRWGRPNEKLFF
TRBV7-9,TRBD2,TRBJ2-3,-,TGTGCCAGCAGCGCCGCTAGCGGGGCGGGCACAGATACGCAGTATTTT,CASSAASGAGTDTQYF
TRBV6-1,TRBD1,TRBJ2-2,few,TGTGCCAGCAGTGAGGACAGGGGGCGCGTGACCGGGGAGCTGTTTTTT,CASSEDRGRVTGELFF
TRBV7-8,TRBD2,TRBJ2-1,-,TGTGCCAGCAGATCGAAGTGGGGGTTGGGCGGGGGGAATACTCTTACCTACAATGAGCAGTTCTTC,CASRSKWGLGGGNTLTYNEQFF
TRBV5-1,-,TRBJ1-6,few,TGCGCCAGCAGACTGGACCCATCGAGGAATTCACCCCTCCACTTT,CASRLDPSRNSPLHF
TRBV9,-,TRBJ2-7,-,TGTGCCAGCAGCGTAGGTGACTACCCCTACGAGCAGTACTTC,CASSVGDYPYEQYF
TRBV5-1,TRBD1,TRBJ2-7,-,TGCGCCAGCAGCTTGGGGGACAGGGGAGAAAGAGACGAGCAGTACTTC,CASSLGDRGERDEQYF
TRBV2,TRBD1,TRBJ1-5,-,TGTGCCAGCAGTGAAGAAGGGGGCCGGCAGCCCCAGCATTTT,CASSEEGGRQPQHF
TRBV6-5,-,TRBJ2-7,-,TGTGCCAGCAGTTACTCGGACAATCCCACCTACGAGCAGTACTTC,CASSYSDNPTYEQYF
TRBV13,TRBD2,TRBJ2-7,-,TGTGCCAGCAGCCCCGGCGGGACTAGCGTCCTTACCGAGCAGTACTTC,CASSPGGTSVLTEQYF
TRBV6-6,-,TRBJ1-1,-,TGTGCCAGCAGTTCCTTAAGTAGGGGTGAAGCTTTCTTT,CASSSLSRGEAFF
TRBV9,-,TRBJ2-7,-,TGTGCCAGCAGCGTAGATGGCAGCAACTCCTACGAGCAGTACTTC,CASSVDGSNSYEQYF
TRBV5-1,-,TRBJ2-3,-,TGCGCCAGCAGCTTGGGGCCACAGGGACCCACAGATACGCAGTATTTT,CASSLGPQGPTDTQYF
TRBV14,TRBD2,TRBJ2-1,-,TGTGCCAGCAGCCAGTGGGGACTAGGAATCAATGAGCAGTTCTTC,CASSQWGLGINEQFF
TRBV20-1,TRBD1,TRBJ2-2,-,TGCAGTGCAAGTCCGAGACAGGGGTCCCACGGGGAGCTGTTTTTT,CSASPRQGSHGELFF
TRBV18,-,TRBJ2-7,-,TGTGCCAGCTCAGCCATATACGAGCAGTACTTC,CASSAIYEQYF
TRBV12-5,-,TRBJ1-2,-,TGTGCTAGTGGAAGGACACGCGGCTACACCTTC,CASGRTRGYTF
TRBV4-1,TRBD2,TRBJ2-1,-,TGCGCCAGCAGCCAAGGAGTAGGCGGGGGGGGCATCGATGAGCAGTTCTTC,CASSQGVGGGGIDEQFF
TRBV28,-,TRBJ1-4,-,TGTGCCAGCAGTTACAGGGCAACTAATGAAAAACTGTTTTTT,CASSYRATNEKLFF
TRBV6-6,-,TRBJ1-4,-,TGTGCCAGCAGTTACTTGGGGGGCGCGAAAGAAAAACTGTTTTTT,CASSYLGGAKEKLFF
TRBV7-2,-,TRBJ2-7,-,TGTGCCAGCAGCCCGGGAATCTACGAGCAGTACTTC,CASSPGIYEQYF
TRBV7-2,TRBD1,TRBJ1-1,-,TGTGCCAGCAGCCCGGACAGGGCGAACACTGAAGCTTTCTTT,CASSPDRANTEAFF
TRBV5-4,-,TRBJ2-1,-,TGTGCCAGCAGCTTGTACCTAGGTGAGCAGTTCTTC,CASSLYLGEQFF
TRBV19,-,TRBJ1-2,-,TGTGCCAGTAGTAGTGGGGGGGGATCCGCCCTTGGCTACACCTTC,CASSSGGGSALGYTF
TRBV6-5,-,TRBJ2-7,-,TGTGCCAGCAGTTATCGGGACGGGTCCTACGAGCAGTACTTC,CASSYRDGSYEQYF
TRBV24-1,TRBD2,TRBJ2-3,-,TGTGCCACCAGTGGTTACATTGGGACTAGCGGGAGGACAGATACGCAGTATTTT,CATSGYIGTSGRTDTQYF
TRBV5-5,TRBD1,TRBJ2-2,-,TGTGCCAGCAGCGTGGGACAGGGTGGCACCGGGGAGCTGTTTTTT,CASSVGQGGTGELFF
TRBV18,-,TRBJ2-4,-,TGTGCCAGCTCACTAAAGATAGAAAACATTCAGTACTTC,CASSLKIENIQYF
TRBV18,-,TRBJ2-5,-,TGTGCCAGCTCAGGATGGGACCACTTGCAAGAGACCCAGTACTTC,CASSGWDHLQETQYF